These T cell receptor beta chains were read from a single sample in a study of tumor-infiltrating lymphocytes in primary liver carcinoma. From the multiplex PCR reads, TCRdb called clonotypes with MiXCR, one entry per CDR3 protein. The sample yields about 310,000 distinct CDR3 sequences, roughly two thirds seen once. The source material was peripheral blood. All receptors derive from a man aged 35-49 years with primary liver carcinoma and hepatitis B virus infection. Both conserved end residues are part of each CDR3. D genes are given only for firm matches. Clone size is stated in some rows and not others, as once, few, many or a class when expanded.

>TRBJ2-5|TRBV6-1|once|TRBD1
TGTGCCAACACCCTAGGGGACAGGGGGCGAACCCAGTACTTC
CANTLGDRGRTQYF
>TRBJ2-5|TRBV28|-|-
TGTGCCAGCAGCCGACACCGGACAGGGAGGGAAGAGACCCAGTACTTC
CASSRHRTGREETQYF
>TRBJ2-7|TRBV10-2|-|-
TGCGCCAGCAGTGAGATAGATCTTACCTACGAGCAGTACTTC
CASSEIDLTYEQYF
>TRBJ1-5|TRBV2|-|-
TGTGCCAGCAGTGATTTACGGAATCAGCCCCAGCATTTT
CASSDLRNQPQHF
>TRBJ2-5|TRBV6-2/TRBV6-3|-|-
TGTGCCAGGAATTACGCCCAGAGAGAGACCCAGTACTTC
CARNYAQRETQYF
>TRBJ2-3|TRBV28|few|-
TGTGCCAGCAGTCCCCGGGGATCCCCGCCAGATACGCAGTATTTT
CASSPRGSPPDTQYF
>TRBJ2-1|TRBV4-2|many|-
TGTGCCAGCAGCCAAGATAGGTCAAGCCTGTCTTACAATGAGCAGTTCTTC
CASSQDRSSLSYNEQFF
>TRBJ2-3|TRBV2|-|-
TGTGCCAGCAGCCCCCGGACTAGCACAGATACGCAGTATTTT
CASSPRTSTDTQYF
>TRBJ2-7|TRBV5-1|-|-
TGCGCCAGCACCATGATGGGGAGCTCCTACGAGCAGTACTTC
CASTMMGSSYEQYF
>TRBJ2-3|TRBV11-2|-|-
TGTGCCAGCAGCTTAGTGGGCGCGGCGGGAACATATACGCAGTACTTT
CASSLVGAAGTYTQYF
>TRBJ2-1|TRBV29-1|-|-
TGCAGCGTTGAGCCCCTCAGGTATGAGCAATTCTTC
CSVEPLRYEQFF
>TRBJ2-7|TRBV4-2|-|-
TGTGCCAGCAGCCTCGTTAGCTCCGAGCAGTACTTC
CASSLVSSEQYF
>TRBJ2-2|TRBV10-3|-|-
TGTGACATCGCTCTGGGCGGCGGGGAGCTGTTTTTT
CDIALGGGELFF
>TRBJ2-1|TRBV9|-|TRBD2
TGTGCCAGCAGCGTAGATGGGACTAGTGGGAGAGGAGAGCAGTTCTTC
CASSVDGTSGRGEQFF
>TRBJ2-4|TRBV1|-|-
TGCACCAGCTGGGGACAGGGGGTAAACATTCAGTGCTTC
CTSWGQGVNIQCF